This TCR beta chain originates from a study of T-cell memory formation after mild COVID-19. TCRdb reanalysed the 5' RACE reads using MiXCR and keeps one entry per CDR3 protein. The profile shows some 210,000 distinct CDR3 sequences, around 19% of them singletons. This clonotype was obtained from an adult woman who had mild COVID-19 (a few samples of this study predate the infection). Cell type and time point are not known. Sequenced input: PBMCs or a T cell subset sorted from them (not recorded which).

This chain's CDR3 is CATSRVGGEETQYF. CDR3 DNA: TGTGCCACCAGCAGAGTGGGTGGAGAAGAGACCCAGTACTTC. The chain uses TRBV15 and TRBJ2-5; D gene unclear. Per germline, CDR1 LNHNV and CDR2 YYDKDF (reference sequence). The CDR3 runs 14 residues. The V end lost 1 base, the J end lost 3 bases, and 9 bases lay between the germline ends.